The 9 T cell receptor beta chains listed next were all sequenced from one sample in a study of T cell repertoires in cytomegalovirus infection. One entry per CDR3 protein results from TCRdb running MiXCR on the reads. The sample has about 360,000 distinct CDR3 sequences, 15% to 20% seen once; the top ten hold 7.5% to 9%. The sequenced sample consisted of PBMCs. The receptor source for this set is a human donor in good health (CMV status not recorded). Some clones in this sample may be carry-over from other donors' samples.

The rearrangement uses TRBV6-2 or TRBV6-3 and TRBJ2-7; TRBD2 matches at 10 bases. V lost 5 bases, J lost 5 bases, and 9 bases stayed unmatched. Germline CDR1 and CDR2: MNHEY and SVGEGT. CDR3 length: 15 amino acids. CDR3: CASSPVTSGTHEQYF. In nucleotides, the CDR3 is TGTGCCAGCAGTCCCGTCACTAGCGGGACCCACGAGCAGTACTTC.

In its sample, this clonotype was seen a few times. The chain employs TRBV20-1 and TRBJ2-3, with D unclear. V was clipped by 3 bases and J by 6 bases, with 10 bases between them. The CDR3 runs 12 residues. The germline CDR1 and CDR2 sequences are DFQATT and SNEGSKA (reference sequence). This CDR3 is CSASPSSDTQYF. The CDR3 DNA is TGCAGTGCTAGCCCGAGCTCGGATACGCAGTATTTT.

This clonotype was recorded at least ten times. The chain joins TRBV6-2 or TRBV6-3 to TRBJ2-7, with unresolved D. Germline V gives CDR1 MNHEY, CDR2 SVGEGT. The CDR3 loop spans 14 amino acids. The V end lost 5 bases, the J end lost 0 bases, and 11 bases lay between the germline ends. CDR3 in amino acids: CASSRSESSYEQYF. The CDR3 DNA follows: TGTGCCAGCAGTCGTTCTGAGAGCTCCTACGAGCAGTACTTC.

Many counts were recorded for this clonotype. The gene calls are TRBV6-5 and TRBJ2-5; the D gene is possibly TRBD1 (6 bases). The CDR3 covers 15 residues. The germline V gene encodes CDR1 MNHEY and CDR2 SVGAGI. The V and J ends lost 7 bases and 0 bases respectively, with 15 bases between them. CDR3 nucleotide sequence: TGTGCCAGCATGCCCCAGACAGGAAACCAAGAGACCCAGTACTTC. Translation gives CASMPQTGNQETQYF.

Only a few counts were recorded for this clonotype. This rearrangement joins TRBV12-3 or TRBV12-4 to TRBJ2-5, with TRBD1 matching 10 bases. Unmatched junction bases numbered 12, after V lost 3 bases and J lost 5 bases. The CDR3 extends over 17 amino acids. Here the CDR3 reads CASSLGQGSFARETQYF. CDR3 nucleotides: TGTGCCAGCAGTTTGGGACAGGGGTCCTTCGCCAGGGAGACCCAGTACTTC.

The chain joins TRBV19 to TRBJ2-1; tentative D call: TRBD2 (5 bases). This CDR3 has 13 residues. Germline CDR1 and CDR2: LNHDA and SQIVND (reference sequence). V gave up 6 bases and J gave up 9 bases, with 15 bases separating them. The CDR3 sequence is CASSYRGFGEQFF. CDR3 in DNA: TGTGCCAGTAGCTATCGAGGGTTCGGTGAGCAGTTCTTC.

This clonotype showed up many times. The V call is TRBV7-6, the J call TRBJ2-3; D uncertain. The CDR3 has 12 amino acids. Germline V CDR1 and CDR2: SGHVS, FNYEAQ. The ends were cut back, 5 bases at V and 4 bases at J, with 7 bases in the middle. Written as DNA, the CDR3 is TGTGCCAGCAGCCGTATACCAGATACGCAGTATTTT. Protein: CASSRIPDTQYF.

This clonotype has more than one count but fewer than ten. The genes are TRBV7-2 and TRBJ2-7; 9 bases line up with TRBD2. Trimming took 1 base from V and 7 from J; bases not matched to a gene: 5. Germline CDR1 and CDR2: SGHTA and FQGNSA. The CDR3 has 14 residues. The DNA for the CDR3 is TGTGCCAGCAGCTTAGATCCTAGCGGGATGGAGCAGTACTTC. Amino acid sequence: CASSLDPSGMEQYF.

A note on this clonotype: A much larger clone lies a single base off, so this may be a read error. The CDR3: CASSSKNTGELFF. The CDR3 DNA follows: TGTGCCAGCAGCTCCAAGAACACCGGGGAGCTGTTTTTT. This rearrangement joins TRBV7-9 to TRBJ2-2; D uncertain. Trimming cost V 4 bases and J 1 base, with 4 bases left between them. The CDR3 length is 13 residues. The germline V gene has CDR1 SEHNR and CDR2 FQNEAQ (reference sequence).